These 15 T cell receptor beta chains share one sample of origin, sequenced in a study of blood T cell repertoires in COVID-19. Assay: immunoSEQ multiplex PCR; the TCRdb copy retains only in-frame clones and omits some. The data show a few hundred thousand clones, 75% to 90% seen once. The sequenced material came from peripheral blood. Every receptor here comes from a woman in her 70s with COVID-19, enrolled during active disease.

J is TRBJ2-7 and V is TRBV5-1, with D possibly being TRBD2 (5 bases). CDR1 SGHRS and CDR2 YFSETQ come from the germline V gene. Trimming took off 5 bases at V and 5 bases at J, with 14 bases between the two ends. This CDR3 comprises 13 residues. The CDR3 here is CASRGMDGNEQYF. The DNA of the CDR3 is TGCGCCAGCAGAGGGATGGACGGGAACGAGCAGTACTTC. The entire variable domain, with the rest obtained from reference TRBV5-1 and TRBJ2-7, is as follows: KAGVTQTPRYLIKTRGQQVTLSCSPISGHRSVSWYQQTPGQGLQFLFEYFSETQRNKGNFPGRFSGRQFSNSRSEMNVSTLELGDSALYLCASRGMDGNEQYFGPGTRLTVT.

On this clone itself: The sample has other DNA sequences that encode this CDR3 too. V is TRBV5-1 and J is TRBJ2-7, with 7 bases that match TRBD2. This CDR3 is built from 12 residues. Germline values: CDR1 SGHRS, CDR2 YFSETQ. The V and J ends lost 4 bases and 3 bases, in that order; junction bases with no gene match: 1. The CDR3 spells CASSPGGYEQYF. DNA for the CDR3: TGCGCCAGCAGCCCGGGGGGCTACGAGCAGTACTTC.

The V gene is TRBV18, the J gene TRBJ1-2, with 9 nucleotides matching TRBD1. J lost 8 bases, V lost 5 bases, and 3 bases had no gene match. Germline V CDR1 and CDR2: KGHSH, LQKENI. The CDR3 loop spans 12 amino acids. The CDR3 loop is CASSSTGGGYTF. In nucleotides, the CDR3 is TGTGCCAGCTCATCCACAGGGGGCGGCTACACCTTC. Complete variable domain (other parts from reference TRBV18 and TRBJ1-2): NAGVMQNPRHLVRRRGQEARLRCSPMKGHSHVYWYRQLPEEGLKFMVYLQKENIIDESGMPKERFSAEFPKEGPSILRIQQVVRGDSAAYFCASSSTGGGYTFGSGTRLTVV.

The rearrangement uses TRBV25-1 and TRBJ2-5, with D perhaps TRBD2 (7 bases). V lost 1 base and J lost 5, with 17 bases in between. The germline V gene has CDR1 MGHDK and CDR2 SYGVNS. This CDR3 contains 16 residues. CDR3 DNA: TGTGCCAGCAGTGAATGGGGGGGGCGAGTCTCCGAGACCCAGTACTTC. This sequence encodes CASSEWGGRVSETQYF.

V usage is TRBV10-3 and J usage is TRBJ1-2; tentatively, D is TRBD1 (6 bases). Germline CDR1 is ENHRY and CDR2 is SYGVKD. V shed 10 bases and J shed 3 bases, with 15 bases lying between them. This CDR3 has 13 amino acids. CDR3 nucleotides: TGTGCCACCTGGGGGGGGCCGGACTATGGCTACACCTTC. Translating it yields CATWGGPDYGYTF.

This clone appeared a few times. For the CDR3, the DNA is TGTGCCAGCAGAACTCCACGTAGCGGAAGGGCCTACGAGCAGTACTTC. Protein product: CASRTPRSGRAYEQYF. V usage is TRBV28 and J usage is TRBJ2-7, with a weak D call TRBD2 (6 bases). The CDR3 runs 16 residues. V was clipped by 6 bases and J by 2 bases, with 20 bases between them. CDR1 and CDR2 (germline): MDHEN, SYDVKM.

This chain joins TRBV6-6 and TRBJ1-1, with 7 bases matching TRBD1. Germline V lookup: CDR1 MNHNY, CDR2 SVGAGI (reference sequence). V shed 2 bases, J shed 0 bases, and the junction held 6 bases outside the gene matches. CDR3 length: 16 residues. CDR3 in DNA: TGTGCCAGCAGTTACCCGAAAGGGGGCTTGAACACTGAAGCTTTCTTT. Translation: CASSYPKGGLNTEAFF.

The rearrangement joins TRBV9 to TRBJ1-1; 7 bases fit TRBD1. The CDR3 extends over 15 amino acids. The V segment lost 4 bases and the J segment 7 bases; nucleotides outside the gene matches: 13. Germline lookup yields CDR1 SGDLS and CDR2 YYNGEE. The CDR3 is CASSPRQGGDDEAFF. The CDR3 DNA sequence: TGTGCCAGCAGCCCGCGACAGGGTGGGGATGATGAAGCTTTCTTT. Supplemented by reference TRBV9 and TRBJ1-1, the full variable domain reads DSGVTQTPKHLITATGQRVTLRCSPRSGDLSVYWYQQSLDQGLQFLIQYYNGEERAKGNILERFSAQQFPDLHSELNLSSLELGDSALYFCASSPRQGGDDEAFFGQGTRLTVV.

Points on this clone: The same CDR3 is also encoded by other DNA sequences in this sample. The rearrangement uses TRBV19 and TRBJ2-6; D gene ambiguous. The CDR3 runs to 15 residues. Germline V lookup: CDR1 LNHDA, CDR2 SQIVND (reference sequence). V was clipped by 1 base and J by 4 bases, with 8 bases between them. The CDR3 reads CASSIAGSGANVLTF. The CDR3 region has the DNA TGTGCCAGTAGTATAGCAGGTTCGGGGGCCAACGTCCTGACTTTC.

CDR3 in DNA: TGTGCCAGTAGTCTAATCGGAGGGAGTTCCGGGGCCAACGTCCTGACTTTC. As protein: CASSLIGGSSGANVLTF. This chain joins TRBV19 and TRBJ2-6; maybe TRBD2 (6 bases). The CDR3 spans 17 residues. Germline CDR1 LNHDA, CDR2 SQIVND (reference sequence). V was trimmed by 5 bases and J by 4 bases, leaving 18 bases between them.

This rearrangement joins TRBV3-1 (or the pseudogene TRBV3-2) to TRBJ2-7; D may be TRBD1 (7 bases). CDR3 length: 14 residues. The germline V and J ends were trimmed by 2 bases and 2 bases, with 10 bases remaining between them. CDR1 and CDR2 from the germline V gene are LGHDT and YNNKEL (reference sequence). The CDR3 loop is CASSQQGGTYEQYF. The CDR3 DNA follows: TGTGCCAGCAGCCAACAGGGGGGCACCTACGAGCAGTACTTC.

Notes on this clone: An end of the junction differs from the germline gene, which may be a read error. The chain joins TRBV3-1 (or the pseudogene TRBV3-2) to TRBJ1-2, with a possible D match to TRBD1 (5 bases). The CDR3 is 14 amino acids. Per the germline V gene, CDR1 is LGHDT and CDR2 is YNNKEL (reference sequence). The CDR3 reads CASSLGHPKYGYTF. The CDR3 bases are TGTGCCAGCAGCCTAGGACATCCTAAATATGGCTACACCTTC.

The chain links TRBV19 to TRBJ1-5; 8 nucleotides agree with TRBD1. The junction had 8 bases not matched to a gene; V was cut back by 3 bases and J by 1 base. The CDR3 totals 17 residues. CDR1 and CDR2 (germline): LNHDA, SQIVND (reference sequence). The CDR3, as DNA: TGTGCCAGTAGTATCCTCGGGACAGGAGACAGCAATCAGCCCCAGCATTTT. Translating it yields CASSILGTGDSNQPQHF.

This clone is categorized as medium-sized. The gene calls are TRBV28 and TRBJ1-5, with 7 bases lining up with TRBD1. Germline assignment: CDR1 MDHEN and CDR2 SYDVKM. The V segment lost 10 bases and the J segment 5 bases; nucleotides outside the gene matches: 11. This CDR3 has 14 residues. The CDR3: CATRRGTVYQPQHF. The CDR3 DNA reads TGTGCCACCCGAAGAGGGACAGTATATCAGCCCCAGCATTTT.

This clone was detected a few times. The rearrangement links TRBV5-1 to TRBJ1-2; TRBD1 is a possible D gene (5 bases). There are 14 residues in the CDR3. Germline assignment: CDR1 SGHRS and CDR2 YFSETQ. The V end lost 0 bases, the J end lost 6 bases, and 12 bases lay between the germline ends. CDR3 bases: TGCGCCAGCAGCTTGGGAAGTCCCAGGGATGGCTACACCTTC. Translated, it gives CASSLGSPRDGYTF.